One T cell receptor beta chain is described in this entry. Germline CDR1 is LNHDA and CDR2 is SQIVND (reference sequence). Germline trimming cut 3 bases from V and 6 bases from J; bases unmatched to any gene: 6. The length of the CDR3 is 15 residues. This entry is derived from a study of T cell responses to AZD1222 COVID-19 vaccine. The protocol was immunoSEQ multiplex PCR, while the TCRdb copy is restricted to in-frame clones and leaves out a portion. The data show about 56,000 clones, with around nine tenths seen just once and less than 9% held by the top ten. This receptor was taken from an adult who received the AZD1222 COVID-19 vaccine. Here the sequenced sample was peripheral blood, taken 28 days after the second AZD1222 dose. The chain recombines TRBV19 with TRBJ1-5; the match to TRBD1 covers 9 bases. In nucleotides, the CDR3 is TGTGCCAGTAGTATCGTACAGGGGGCGGCTCAGCCCCAGCATTTT. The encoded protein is CASSIVQGAAQPQHF.